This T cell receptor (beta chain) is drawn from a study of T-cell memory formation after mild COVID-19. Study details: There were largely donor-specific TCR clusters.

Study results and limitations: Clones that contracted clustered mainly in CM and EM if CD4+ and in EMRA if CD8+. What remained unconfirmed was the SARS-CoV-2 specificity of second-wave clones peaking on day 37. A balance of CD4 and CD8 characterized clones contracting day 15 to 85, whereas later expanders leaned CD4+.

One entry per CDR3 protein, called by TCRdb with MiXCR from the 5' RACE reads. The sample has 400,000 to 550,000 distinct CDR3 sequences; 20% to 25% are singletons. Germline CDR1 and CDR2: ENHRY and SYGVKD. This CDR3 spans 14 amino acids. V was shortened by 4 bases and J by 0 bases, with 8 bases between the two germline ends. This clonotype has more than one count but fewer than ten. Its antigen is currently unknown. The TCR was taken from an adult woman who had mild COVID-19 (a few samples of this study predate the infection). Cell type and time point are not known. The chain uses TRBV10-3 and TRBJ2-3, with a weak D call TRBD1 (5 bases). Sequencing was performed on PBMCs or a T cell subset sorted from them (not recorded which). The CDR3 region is CAISVGQSTDTQYF. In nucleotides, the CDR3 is TGTGCCATCAGTGTGGGGCAGAGCACAGATACGCAGTATTTT.